The rows below give T cell receptor beta chains drawn from one sample of a study of blood T cell repertoires in COVID-19. Assay: immunoSEQ multiplex PCR; the TCRdb copy retains only in-frame clones and omits some. The sample lists some 270,000 clones; around 90% were seen once. The material sequenced was PBMCs or T cells enriched from blood (not recorded which). The receptors shown here come from a woman under 40 with acute COVID-19. Each CDR3 is given with its conserved first and last residue. A D gene is named only where the DNA matches it firmly. Size is omitted from some rows. Given values are once, few, many or a class for expanded clones.

j_call,clone_size,v_call,d_call,cdr3_aa,cdr3_nt
TRBJ1-6,once,TRBV28,TRBD1,CASSRDSYSPLHF,TGTGCCAGCAGCCGGGACAGCTATTCACCCCTCCACTTT
TRBJ2-1,-,TRBV7-8,TRBD1,CASSFPGQPYNEQFF,TGTGCCAGCAGCTTCCCGGGACAGCCATACAATGAGCAGTTCTTC
TRBJ2-1,-,TRBV29-1,TRBD2,CSVDMSSGLYNEQFF,TGCAGCGTTGATATGTCTAGCGGGCTCTACAATGAGCAGTTCTTC
TRBJ1-1,-,TRBV4-2,TRBD1,CASSQADRDNAEAFF,TGTGCCAGCAGCCAAGCGGACAGGGACAATGCTGAAGCTTTCTTT
TRBJ2-3,-,TRBV5-4,TRBD2,CASSTGLAGADTQYF,TGTGCCAGCAGCACGGGACTAGCGGGAGCAGATACGCAGTATTTT
TRBJ2-7,-,TRBV28,TRBD1,CASTLGTGLYEQYF,TGTGCCAGCACCCTGGGGACAGGGTTGTACGAGCAGTACTTC
TRBJ2-1,-,TRBV27,-,CASSPDGGRGGEQFF,TGTGCCAGCAGCCCCGACGGGGGTAGAGGAGGTGAGCAGTTCTTC
TRBJ1-1,-,TRBV6-5,-,CASSPTPGNTEAFF,TGTGCCAGCAGTCCTACACCGGGGAACACTGAAGCTTTCTTT
TRBJ2-7,-,TRBV7-8,-,CASSPEDRGASYEQYF,TGTGCCAGCAGCCCTGAAGATCGGGGGGCCTCCTACGAGCAGTACTTC
TRBJ2-1,-,TRBV7-2,-,CASSLAVVNNEQFF,TGTGCCAGCAGCCTCGCAGTCGTAAACAATGAGCAGTTCTTC
TRBJ1-5,-,TRBV18,TRBD1,CASSRGQGTDQPQHF,TGTGCCAGCTCCCGCGGACAGGGAACTGATCAGCCCCAGCATTTT
TRBJ1-4,-,TRBV7-6,-,CASSSSWVGVNEKLFF,TGTGCCAGCAGCTCGTCGTGGGTAGGGGTAAATGAAAAACTGTTTTTT
TRBJ2-7,-,TRBV27,-,CASRSNRDEQYF,TGTGCCAGCAGATCAAACAGGGACGAGCAGTACTTC
TRBJ1-1,-,TRBV2,-,CASKFPGRAGYTEAFF,TGTGCCAGCAAGTTTCCAGGCAGGGCGGGGTACACTGAAGCTTTCTTT
TRBJ2-3,-,TRBV5-5,TRBD2,CASSATSGRDADTQYF,TGTGCCAGCAGCGCCACTAGCGGGAGGGATGCAGATACGCAGTATTTT
TRBJ1-5,-,TRBV27,-,CASSAAGGSGQPQHF,TGTGCCAGCAGTGCCGCGGGGGGGTCAGGTCAGCCCCAGCATTTT
TRBJ2-7,-,TRBV13,TRBD2,CASSRYLAGGHEQYF,TGTGCCAGCAGCCGATACCTAGCGGGAGGCCACGAGCAGTACTTC
TRBJ1-1,-,TRBV5-1,-,CASSLAVAAGVPEAFF,TGCGCCAGCAGCTTGGCTGTGGCGGCGGGTGTGCCTGAAGCTTTCTTT
TRBJ2-7,-,TRBV27,-,CASSLSDSLAGYEQYF,TGTGCCAGCAGTTTATCGGACTCTCTAGCAGGCTACGAGCAGTACTTC
TRBJ2-7,-,TRBV3-1/TRBV3-2,-,CASSLNVAGSSYEQYF,TGTGCCAGCAGCCTCAACGTCGCGGGGAGCTCCTACGAGCAGTACTTC
TRBJ1-1,-,TRBV5-6,-,CASSPPPGSPRGDTEAFF,TGTGCCAGCAGCCCACCTCCTGGGAGTCCTCGGGGGGACACTGAAGCTTTCTTT
TRBJ2-3,-,TRBV6-2/TRBV6-3,TRBD2,CASSSGLGAGDTQYF,TGTGCCAGCAGTTCCGGACTAGGAGCTGGAGATACGCAGTATTTT
TRBJ2-5,-,TRBV20-1,TRBD2,CSPRGVETQYF,TGCAGCCCGCGGGGGGTAGAGACCCAGTACTTC
TRBJ2-3,once,TRBV6-1,TRBD1,CASSDVPGGSGDTQYF,TGTGCCAGCAGTGACGTCCCAGGGGGTTCTGGAGATACGCAGTATTTT
TRBJ2-7,-,TRBV3-1/TRBV3-2,TRBD1,CASSLTGGHPYEQYF,TGTGCCAGCAGCCTCACAGGGGGCCACCCCTACGAGCAGTACTTC
TRBJ1-2,-,TRBV19,-,CASTTGYGYTF,TGTGCCAGTACAACAGGGTATGGCTACACCTTC
TRBJ1-6,-,TRBV5-1,TRBD1,CASSLRDRADNSPLHF,TGCGCCAGCAGCTTGAGGGACAGGGCGGATAATTCACCCCTCCACTTT
TRBJ2-6,-,TRBV28,TRBD1,CASSLGDRAGANVLTF,TGTGCCAGCAGTTTAGGGGACAGGGCCGGGGCCAACGTCCTGACTTTC